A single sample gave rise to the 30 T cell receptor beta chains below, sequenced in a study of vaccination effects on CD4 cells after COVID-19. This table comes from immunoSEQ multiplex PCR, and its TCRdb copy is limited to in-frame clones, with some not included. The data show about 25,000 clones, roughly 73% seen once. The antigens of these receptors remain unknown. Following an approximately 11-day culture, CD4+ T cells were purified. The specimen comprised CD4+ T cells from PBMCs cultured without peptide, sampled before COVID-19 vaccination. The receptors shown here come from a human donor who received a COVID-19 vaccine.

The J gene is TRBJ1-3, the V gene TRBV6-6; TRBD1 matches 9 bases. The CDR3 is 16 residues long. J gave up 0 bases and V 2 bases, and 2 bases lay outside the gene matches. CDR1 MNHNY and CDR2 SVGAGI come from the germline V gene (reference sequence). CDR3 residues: CASSYTGGRSGNTIYF. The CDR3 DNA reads TGTGCCAGCAGTTACACAGGGGGCCGCTCTGGAAACACCATATATTTT.

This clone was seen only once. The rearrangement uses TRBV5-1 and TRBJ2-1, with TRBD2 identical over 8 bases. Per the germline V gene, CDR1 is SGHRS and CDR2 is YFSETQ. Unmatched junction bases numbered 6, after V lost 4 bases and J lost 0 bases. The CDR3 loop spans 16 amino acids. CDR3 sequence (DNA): TGCGCCAGCAGCCCCGGGACTAGTCGCTCCTACAATGAGCAGTTCTTC. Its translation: CASSPGTSRSYNEQFF.

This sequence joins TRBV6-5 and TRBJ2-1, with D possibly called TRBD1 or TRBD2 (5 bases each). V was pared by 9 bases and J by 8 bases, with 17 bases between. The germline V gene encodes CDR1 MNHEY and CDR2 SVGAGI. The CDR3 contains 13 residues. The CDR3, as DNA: TGTGCCAGTCGTCACAGGCGGGCCCATGAGCAGTTCTTC. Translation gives CASRHRRAHEQFF.

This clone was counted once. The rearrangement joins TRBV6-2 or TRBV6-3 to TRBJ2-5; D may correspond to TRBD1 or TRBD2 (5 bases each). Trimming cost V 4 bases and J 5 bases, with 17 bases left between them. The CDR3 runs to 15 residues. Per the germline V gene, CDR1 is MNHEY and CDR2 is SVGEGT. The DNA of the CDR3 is TGTGCCAGCAGTTCGGGGCATCCCTCGCGGGAGACCCAGTACTTC. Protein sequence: CASSSGHPSRETQYF.

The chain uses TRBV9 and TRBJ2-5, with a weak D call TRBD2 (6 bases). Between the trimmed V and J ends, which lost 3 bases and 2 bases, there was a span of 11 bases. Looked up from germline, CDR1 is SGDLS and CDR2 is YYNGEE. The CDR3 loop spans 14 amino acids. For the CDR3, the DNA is TGTGCCAGCAGCGCCCGGGCGGGGCAAGAGACCCAGTACTTC. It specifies CASSARAGQETQYF.

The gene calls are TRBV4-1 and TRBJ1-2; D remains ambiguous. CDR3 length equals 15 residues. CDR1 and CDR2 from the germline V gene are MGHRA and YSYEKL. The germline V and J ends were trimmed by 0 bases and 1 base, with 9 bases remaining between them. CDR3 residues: CASSQESTLNYGYTF. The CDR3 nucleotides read TGCGCCAGCAGCCAAGAGTCGACCCTTAACTATGGCTACACCTTC.

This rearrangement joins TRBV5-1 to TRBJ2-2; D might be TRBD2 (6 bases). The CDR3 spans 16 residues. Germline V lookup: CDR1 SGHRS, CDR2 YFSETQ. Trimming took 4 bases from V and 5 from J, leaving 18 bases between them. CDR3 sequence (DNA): TGCGCCAGCAGCGATGGAGGGGCGGGCGCGACCGGGGAGCTGTTTTTT. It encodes CASSDGGAGATGELFF.

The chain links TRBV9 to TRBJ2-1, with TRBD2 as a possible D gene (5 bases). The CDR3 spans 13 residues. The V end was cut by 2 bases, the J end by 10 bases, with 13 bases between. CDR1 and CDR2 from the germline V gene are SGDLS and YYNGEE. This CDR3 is CASSVGVIGEQFF. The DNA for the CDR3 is TGTGCCAGCAGCGTCGGGGTCATCGGGGAGCAGTTCTTC.

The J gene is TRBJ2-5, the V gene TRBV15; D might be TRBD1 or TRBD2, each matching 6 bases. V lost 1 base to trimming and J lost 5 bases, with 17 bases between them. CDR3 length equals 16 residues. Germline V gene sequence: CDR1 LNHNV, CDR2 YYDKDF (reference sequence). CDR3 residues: CATSRAGGAVKETQYF. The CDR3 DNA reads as TGTGCCACCAGCAGAGCCGGGGGCGCGGTGAAGGAGACCCAGTACTTC.

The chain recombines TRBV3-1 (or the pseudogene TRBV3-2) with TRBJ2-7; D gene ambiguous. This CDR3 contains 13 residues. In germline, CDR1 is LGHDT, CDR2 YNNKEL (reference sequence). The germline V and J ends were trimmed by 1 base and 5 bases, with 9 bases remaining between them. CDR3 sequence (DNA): TGTGCCAGCAGCCAAGTGGCTAGTAACGAGCAGTACTTC. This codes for CASSQVASNEQYF.

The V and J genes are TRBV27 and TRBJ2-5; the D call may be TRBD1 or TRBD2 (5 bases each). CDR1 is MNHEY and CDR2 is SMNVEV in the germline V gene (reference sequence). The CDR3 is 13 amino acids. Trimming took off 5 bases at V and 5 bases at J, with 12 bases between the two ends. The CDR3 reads CASSPRDPETQYF. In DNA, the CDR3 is TGTGCCAGCAGTCCCCGGGACCCGGAGACCCAGTACTTC.

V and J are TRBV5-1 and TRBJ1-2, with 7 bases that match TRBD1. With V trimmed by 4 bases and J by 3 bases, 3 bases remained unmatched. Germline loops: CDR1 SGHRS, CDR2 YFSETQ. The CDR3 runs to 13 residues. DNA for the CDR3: TGCGCCAGCAGCCAAGACAGGGACTATGGCTACACCTTC. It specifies CASSQDRDYGYTF.

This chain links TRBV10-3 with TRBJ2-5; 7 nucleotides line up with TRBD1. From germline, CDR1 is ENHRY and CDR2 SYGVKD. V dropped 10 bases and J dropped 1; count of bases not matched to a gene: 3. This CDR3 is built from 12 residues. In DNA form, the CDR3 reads TGTGCCAAAGACAGGGTCCAAGAGACCCAGTACTTC. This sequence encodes CAKDRVQETQYF.

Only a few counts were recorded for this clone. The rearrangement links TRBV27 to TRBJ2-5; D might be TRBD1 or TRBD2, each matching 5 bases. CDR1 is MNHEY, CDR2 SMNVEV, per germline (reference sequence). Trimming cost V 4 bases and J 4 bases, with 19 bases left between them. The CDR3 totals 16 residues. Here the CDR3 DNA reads TGTGCCAGCAGTTCAGGCCGAGGTTGGGGGAGAGAGACCCAGTACTTC. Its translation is CASSSGRGWGRETQYF.

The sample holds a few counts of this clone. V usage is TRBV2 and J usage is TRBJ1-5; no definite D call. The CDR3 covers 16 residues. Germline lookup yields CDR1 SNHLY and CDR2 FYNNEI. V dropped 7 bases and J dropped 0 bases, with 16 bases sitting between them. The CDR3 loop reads CASKGSVGYSNQPQHF. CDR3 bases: TGTGCCAGCAAAGGGTCTGTCGGGTATAGCAATCAGCCCCAGCATTTT.

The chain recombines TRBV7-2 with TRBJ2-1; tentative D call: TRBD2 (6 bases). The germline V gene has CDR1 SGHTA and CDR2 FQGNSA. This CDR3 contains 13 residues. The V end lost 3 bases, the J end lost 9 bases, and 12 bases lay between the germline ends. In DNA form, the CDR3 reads TGTGCCAGCAGCTTCGGGGGTGTGGGTGAGCAGTTCTTC. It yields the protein CASSFGGVGEQFF.

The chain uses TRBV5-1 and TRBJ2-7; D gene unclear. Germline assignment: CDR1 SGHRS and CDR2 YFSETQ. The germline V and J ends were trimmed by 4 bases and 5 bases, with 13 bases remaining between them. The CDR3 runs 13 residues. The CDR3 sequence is CASSPTIVDEQYF. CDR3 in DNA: TGCGCCAGCAGCCCGACAATCGTTGACGAGCAGTACTTC.

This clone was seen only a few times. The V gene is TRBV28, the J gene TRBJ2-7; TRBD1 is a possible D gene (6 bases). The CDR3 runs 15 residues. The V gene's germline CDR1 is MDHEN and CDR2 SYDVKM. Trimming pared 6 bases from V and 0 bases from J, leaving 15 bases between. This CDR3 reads CASSPPDSVSYEQYF. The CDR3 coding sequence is TGTGCCAGCAGCCCGCCGGACAGCGTCTCCTACGAGCAGTACTTC.

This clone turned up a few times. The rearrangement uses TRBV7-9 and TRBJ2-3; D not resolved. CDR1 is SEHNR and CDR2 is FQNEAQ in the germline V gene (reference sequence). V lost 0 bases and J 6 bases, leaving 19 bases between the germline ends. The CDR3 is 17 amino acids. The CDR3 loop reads CASSLALIQRAVDTQYF. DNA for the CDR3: TGTGCCAGCAGCTTAGCGCTTATCCAACGGGCGGTCGATACGCAGTATTTT.

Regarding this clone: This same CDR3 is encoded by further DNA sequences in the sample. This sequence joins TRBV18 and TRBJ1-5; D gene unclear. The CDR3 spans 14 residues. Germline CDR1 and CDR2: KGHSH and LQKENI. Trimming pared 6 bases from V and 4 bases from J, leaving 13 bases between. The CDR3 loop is CASSPGRSNQPQHF. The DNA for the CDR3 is TGTGCCAGCTCCCCCGGACGGTCGAATCAGCCCCAGCATTTT.

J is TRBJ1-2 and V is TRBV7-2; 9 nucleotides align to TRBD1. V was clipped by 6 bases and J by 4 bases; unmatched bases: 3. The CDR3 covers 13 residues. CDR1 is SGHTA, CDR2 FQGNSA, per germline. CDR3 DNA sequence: TGTGCCAGCAGATTGACAGGGGGCTATGGCTACACCTTC. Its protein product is CASRLTGGYGYTF.

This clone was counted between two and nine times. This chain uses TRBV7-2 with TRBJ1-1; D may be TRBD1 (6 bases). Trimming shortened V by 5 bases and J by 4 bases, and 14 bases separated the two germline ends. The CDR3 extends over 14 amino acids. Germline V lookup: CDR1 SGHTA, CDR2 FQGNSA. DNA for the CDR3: TGTGCCAGCAGCCCAGGGGTGGAGAGCACTGAAGCTTTCTTT. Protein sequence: CASSPGVESTEAFF.

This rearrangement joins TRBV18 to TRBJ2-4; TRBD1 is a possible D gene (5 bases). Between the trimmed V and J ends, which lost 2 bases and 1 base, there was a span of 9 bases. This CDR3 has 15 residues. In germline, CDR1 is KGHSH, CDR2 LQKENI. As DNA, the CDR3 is TGTGCCAGCTCACCAGGGGCAGGGGCCAAAAACATTCAGTACTTC. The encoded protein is CASSPGAGAKNIQYF.

The CDR3 DNA sequence: TGTGCCACCAGCGCTCATCCGGGACTAGCTGAAGAGCAGTTCTTC. Translated, it gives CATSAHPGLAEEQFF. The chain has TRBV15 and TRBJ2-1, with TRBD2 matching 9 bases. The V and J ends lost 5 bases and 10 bases, in that order; junction bases with no gene match: 12. CDR3 length equals 15 residues. Germline CDR1 and CDR2: LNHNV and YYDKDF (reference sequence).

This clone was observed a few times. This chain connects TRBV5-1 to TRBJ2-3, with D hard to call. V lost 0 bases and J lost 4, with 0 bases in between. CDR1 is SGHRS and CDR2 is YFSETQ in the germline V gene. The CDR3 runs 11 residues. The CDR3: CASSLADTQYF. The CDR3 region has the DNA TGCGCCAGCAGCTTGGCAGATACGCAGTATTTT. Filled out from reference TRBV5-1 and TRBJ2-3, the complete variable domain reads KAGVTQTPRYLIKTRGQQVTLSCSPISGHRSVSWYQQTPGQGLQFLFEYFSETQRNKGNFPGRFSGRQFSNSRSEMNVSTLELGDSALYLCASSLADTQYFGPGTRLTVL.

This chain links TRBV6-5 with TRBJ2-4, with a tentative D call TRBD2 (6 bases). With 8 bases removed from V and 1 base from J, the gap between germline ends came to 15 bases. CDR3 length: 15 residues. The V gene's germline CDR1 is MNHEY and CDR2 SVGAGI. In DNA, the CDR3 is TGTGCCAGCGCCCACGGGGGTAACGCCAAAAACATTCAGTACTTC. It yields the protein CASAHGGNAKNIQYF.

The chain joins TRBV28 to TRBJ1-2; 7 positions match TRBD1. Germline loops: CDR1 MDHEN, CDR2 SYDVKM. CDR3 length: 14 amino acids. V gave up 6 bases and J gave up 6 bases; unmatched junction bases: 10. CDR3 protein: CASSSTGVIHGYTF. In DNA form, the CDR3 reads TGTGCCAGCAGCTCAACAGGGGTTATCCATGGCTACACCTTC.

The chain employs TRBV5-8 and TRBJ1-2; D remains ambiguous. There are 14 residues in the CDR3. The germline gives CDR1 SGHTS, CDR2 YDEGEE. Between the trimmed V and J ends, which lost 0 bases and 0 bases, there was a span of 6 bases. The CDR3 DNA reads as TGTGCCAGCAGCTTGGGAGGGCCTAACTATGGCTACACCTTC. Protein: CASSLGGPNYGYTF.

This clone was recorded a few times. The chain's CDR3 is CASSGELNTEAFF. CDR3 bases: TGTGCCAGCAGTGGAGAGTTAAACACTGAAGCTTTCTTT. The chain employs TRBV28 and TRBJ1-1, with D unresolved. Between the trimmed V and J ends, which lost 5 bases and 2 bases, there was a span of 9 bases. The CDR3 has 13 residues. Germline V gene lookup returns CDR1 MDHEN and CDR2 SYDVKM.

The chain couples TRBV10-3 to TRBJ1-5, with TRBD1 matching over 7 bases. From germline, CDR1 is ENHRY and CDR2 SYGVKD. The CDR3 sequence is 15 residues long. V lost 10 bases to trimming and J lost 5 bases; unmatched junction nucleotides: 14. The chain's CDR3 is CATARGQGVYQPQHF. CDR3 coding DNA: TGTGCCACCGCCCGAGGGCAGGGGGTGTATCAGCCCCAGCATTTT.